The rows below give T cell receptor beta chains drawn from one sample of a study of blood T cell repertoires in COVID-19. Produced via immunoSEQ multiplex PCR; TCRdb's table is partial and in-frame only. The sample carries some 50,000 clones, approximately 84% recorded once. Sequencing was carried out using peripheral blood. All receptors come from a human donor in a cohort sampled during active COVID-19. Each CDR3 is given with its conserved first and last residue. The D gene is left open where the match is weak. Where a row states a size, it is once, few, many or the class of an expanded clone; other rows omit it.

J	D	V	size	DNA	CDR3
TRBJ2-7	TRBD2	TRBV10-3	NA	TGTGCCATCAGTGACACGGAGAGGAGGACCGGGACTAGCGGTTCCTACGAGCAGTACTTC	CAISDTERRTGTSGSYEQYF
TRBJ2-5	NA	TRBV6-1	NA	TGTGCCAGCAGTGAAGAGGGGTACCAGACCCAGTACTTC	CASSEEGYQTQYF
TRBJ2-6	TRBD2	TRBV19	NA	TGTGCCAGTAGTATAGGGGGGAGGGTAATTCGTGGGGCCAACGTCCTGACTTTC	CASSIGGRVIRGANVLTF
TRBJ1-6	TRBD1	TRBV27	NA	TGTGCCAGCAGTCCAGGGACAGCTCATAATTCACCCCTCCACTTT	CASSPGTAHNSPLHF
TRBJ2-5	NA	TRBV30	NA	TGTGCCTGGGGGGGACACCTGGAAGGGGCCCAGTACTTC	CAWGGHLEGAQYF
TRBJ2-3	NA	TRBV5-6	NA	TGTGCCAGCAGCGAGAGCACAGATACGCAGTATTTT	CASSESTDTQYF
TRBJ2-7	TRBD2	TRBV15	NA	TGTGCCACCAGCAGACGGACTAGCGGAGACTACGAGCAGTACTTC	CATSRRTSGDYEQYF
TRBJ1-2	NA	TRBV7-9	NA	TGTGCCAGCAGCTTCCCCTACAGGGATGACTATGGCTACACCTTC	CASSFPYRDDYGYTF
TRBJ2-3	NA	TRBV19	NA	TGTGCCAGTTCGGTTCGACAACATACGCAGTATTTT	CASSVRQHTQYF
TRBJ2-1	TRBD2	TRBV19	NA	TGTGCCAGTAGTATAGAGGGAACTAGCGGGACAGAGCAGTTCTTC	CASSIEGTSGTEQFF
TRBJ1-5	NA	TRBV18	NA	TGTGCCAGCTCACCATACTCCCAGGGTCAGCCCCAGCATTTT	CASSPYSQGQPQHF
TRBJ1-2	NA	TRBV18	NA	TGTGCCAGCTCAGGAGCGACAGGCGCAGCTAACTATGGCTACACCTTC	CASSGATGAANYGYTF
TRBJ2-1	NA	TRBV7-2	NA	TGTGCCAGCAGCCCGTATCGGGGTAGAAATGAGCAGTTCTTC	CASSPYRGRNEQFF
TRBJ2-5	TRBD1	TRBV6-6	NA	TGTGCCAGCAGACTCTTGACGGGACAGGGTCAAGAGACCCAGTACTTC	CASRLLTGQGQETQYF
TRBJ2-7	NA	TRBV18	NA	TGTGCCAGCTCACCTACCTACGAGCAGTACTTC	CASSPTYEQYF
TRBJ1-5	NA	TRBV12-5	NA	TGTGCTAGTGGGTCTGGGCCTATCCAGCATTTT	CASGSGPIQHF
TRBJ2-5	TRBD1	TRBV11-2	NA	TGTGCCAGCAGTACCGGGACAGGGGCGGTAGAGACCCAGTACTTC	CASSTGTGAVETQYF
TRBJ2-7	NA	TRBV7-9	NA	TGTGCCAGCAGCTTAGGTGGGGCGGGGTACTACGAGCAGTACTTC	CASSLGGAGYYEQYF
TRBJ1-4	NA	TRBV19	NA	TGTGCCAGTAGTATAGCGGGATCTCTTCGGAATGAAAAACTGTTTTTT	CASSIAGSLRNEKLFF
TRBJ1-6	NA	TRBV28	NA	TGTGCCAGCAGCTTAAGACAGTATAATTCACCCCTCCACTTT	CASSLRQYNSPLHF
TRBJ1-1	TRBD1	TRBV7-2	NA	TGTGCCAGCAGCAGGGACAGAAACACTGAAGCTTTCTTT	CASSRDRNTEAFF
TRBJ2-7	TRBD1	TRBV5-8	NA	TGTGCCAGCAGCAGGGGACAGGGGACCTACGAGCAGTACTTC	CASSRGQGTYEQYF
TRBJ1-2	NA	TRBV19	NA	TGTGCCAGTAGTATGGGAGATAACTATGGCTACACCTTC	CASSMGDNYGYTF
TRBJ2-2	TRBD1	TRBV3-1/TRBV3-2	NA	TGTGCCAGCAGCCAGTTCAGGGGGCCCGGGGAGCTGTTTTTT	CASSQFRGPGELFF
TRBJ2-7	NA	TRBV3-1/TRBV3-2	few	TGTGCCAGCAGCCAGGGTTGGAGCTTCCAGTACTTC	CASSQGWSFQYF
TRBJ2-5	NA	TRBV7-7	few	TGTGCCAGCAGCTCGCTCGGCGGAGAGACCCAGTACTTC	CASSSLGGETQYF
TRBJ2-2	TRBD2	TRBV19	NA	TGTGCCAGTCGACTAGCAGATGTCACCGGGGAGCTGTTTTTT	CASRLADVTGELFF
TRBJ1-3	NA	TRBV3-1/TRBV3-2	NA	TGTGCCAGCAGCCAGCTAGGACTGCTCTCTGGAAACACCATATATTTT	CASSQLGLLSGNTIYF
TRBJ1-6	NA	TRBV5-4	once	TGTGCCAGCAGCTTGGAAGGGGTATATTCACCCCTCCACTTT	CASSLEGVYSPLHF
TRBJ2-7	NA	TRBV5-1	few	TGCGCCAGCAGCTTGGACGACAGTCTAAGCTCCTACGAGCAGTACTTC	CASSLDDSLSSYEQYF
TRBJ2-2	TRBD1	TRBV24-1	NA	TGTGCCACCAGTGATTCCGGGACAGGTTCCACCGGGGAGCTGTTTTTT	CATSDSGTGSTGELFF
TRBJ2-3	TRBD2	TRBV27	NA	TGTGCCAGCAGACCGGGACTAGCGGGAGATACGCAGTATTTT	CASRPGLAGDTQYF
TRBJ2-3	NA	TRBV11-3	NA	TGTGCCAGCAGCTTATCTCTTAGCTCAGATACGCAGTATTTT	CASSLSLSSDTQYF
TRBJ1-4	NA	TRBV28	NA	TGTGCCAGCAGCCACGTGAGGGTTGGAGAAAAACTGTTTTTT	CASSHVRVGEKLFF
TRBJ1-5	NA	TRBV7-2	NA	TGTGCCAGCAGCTCCGACAGGTATCAGCCCCAGCATTTT	CASSSDRYQPQHF
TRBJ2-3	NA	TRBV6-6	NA	TGTGCCAGCGGCCGGGAGGATACGCAGTATTTT	CASGREDTQYF
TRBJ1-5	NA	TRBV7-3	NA	TGTGCCAGCAGCTTAGAGACAGGAGAGAGTTATAGCAATCAGCCCCAGCATTTT	CASSLETGESYSNQPQHF
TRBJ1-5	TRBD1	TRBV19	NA	TGTGCCAGTAGTTCCGGGACAGGCTATAGCAATCAGCCCCAGCATTTT	CASSSGTGYSNQPQHF
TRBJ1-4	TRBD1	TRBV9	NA	TGTGCCAGCAGCGTAGAGGGACAGGGTAATGAAAAACTGTTTTTT	CASSVEGQGNEKLFF
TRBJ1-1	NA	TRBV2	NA	TGTGCCAGCCTGGACAACATGAACACTGAAGCTTTCTTT	CASLDNMNTEAFF
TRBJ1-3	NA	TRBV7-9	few	TGTGCCAGCAGCCCAAACGCGGATTTTGGAAACACCATATATTTT	CASSPNADFGNTIYF
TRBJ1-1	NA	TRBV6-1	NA	TGTGCCAGCAGTGAGAGGGGGTACACTGAAGCTTTCTTT	CASSERGYTEAFF
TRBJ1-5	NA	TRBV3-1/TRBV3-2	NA	TGTGCCAGCAGCCAATCAGGAAGGAGCAATCAGCCCCAGCATTTT	CASSQSGRSNQPQHF
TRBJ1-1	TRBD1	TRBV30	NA	TGTGCCTGGAGTATGACAGGGGGCACTGAAGCTTTCTTT	CAWSMTGGTEAFF
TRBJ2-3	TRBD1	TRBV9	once	TGTGCCAGCAGCGTGGGGACAGGGGGAGATACGCAGTATTTT	CASSVGTGGDTQYF
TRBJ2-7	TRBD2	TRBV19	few	TGTGCCAGTAGTAAAAGGACTAGCGGTTCATACGAGCAGTACTTC	CASSKRTSGSYEQYF
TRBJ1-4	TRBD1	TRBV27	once	TGTGCCAGCAGTTCCGGGACAGATCTTGAAAAACTGTTTTTT	CASSSGTDLEKLFF
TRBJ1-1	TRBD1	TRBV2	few	TGTGCCAGCAGGGCAGGGGGGACCACTGAAGCTTTCTTT	CASRAGGTTEAFF
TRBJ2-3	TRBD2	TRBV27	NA	TGTGCCAGCAGTTTTAGGGGCGGGAGAGGTGAAGATACGCAGTATTTT	CASSFRGGRGEDTQYF
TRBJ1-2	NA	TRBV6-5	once	TGTGCCAGCAGTCCCCGTGAAGGGGGTCACTATGGCTACACCTTC	CASSPREGGHYGYTF